This T cell receptor (beta chain) derives from a study of blood T cell repertoires in COVID-19. Study in general: The origin of the acute and convalescent COVID-19 samples was the United States, Italy and Spain. PBMCs, B-cell-depleted T cells, or T cells provided the cDNA or gDNA that made up the material.

In the original analysis: Scientists estimated how many nucleated cells there were by amplifying reference gene primers. TCRdb keeps only in-frame clones here, not all; method: immunoSEQ multiplex PCR. V and J calls and clone size are copied from that table; D and trimming were computed from the DNA. The data show some 200,000 clones, around four fifths seen once. In germline, CDR1 is SQVTM, CDR2 ANQGSEA. This CDR3 is 12 amino acids long. V was clipped by 4 bases and J by 4 bases, with 10 bases between them. The TCR sequence derives from a woman aged 55-70 years who had recovered from COVID-19. Material: peripheral blood. The chain recombines TRBV29-1 with TRBJ2-5; D is possibly TRBD2 (5 bases). This CDR3 reads CSVVASGETQYF. The CDR3 nucleotides read TGCAGCGTTGTAGCGAGTGGAGAGACCCAGTACTTC.